The T cell receptor (beta chain) described here comes from a study of shared clonotypes between healthy human individuals. Trimming removed 4 bases at V and 4 bases at J, with 14 bases between. Germline CDR1 reads LNHDA; CDR2 reads SQIVND (reference sequence). This CDR3 spans 15 amino acids. Unsorted PBMC replicate PCRs drew on around 300 ng DNA, representing approximately 27,000 T cell genomes. The authors' processing: With immunoSEQ giving junction-only sequences and no quality scores, filtering differed. Using immunoSEQ multiplex PCR, the repertoire was profiled, and TCRdb retains in-frame clones only, with some absent. The DNA gave D and trimming, while V, J and clone size come from that table. The sample holds hundreds of thousands of clones, about 85% seen once. The donors, all of them Caucasian adults, lived in Nashville, Tennessee. Genomic DNA came from roughly 84 million PBMCs in unsorted samples.

The sequenced material came from PBMCs. The chain joins TRBV19 to TRBJ1-5; D is possibly TRBD1 (5 bases). This sequence was found in a woman between 35 and 50 years old in good health. Some clones in this sample may be carry-over from other donors' samples. As DNA, the CDR3 is TGTGCCAGTAGTAGGGGCGGGGTAGCAAATCAGCCCCAGCATTTT. Its protein is CASSRGGVANQPQHF.